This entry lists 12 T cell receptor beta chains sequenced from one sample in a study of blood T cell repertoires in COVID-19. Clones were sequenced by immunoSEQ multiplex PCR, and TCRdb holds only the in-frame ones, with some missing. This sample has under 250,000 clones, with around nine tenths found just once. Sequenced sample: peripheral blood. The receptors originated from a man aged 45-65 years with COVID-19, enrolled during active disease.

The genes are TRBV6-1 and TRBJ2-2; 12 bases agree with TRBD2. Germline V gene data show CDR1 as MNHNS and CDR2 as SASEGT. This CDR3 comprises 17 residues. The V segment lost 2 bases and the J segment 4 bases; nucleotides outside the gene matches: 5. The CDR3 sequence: CASSEKRLAGVTGELFF. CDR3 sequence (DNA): TGTGCCAGCAGTGAAAAGAGACTAGCGGGGGTCACCGGGGAGCTGTTTTTT.

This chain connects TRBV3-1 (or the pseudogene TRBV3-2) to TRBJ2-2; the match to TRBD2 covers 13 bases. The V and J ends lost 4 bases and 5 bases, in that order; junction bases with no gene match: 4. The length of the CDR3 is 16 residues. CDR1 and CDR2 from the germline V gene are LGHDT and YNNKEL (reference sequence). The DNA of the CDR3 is TGTGCCAGCAGCCGGGGACTAGCGGGGCCTACCGGGGAGCTGTTTTTT. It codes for CASSRGLAGPTGELFF.

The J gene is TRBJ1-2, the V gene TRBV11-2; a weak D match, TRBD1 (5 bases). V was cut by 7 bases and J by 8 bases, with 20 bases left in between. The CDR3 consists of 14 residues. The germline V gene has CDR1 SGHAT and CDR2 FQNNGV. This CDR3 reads CASTPGRGADGYTF. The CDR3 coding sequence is TGTGCCAGCACCCCAGGAAGGGGCGCAGACGGCTACACCTTC.

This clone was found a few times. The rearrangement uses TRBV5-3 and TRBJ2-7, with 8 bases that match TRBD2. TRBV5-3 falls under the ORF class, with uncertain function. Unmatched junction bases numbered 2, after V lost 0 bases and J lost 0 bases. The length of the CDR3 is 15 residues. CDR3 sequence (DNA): TGTGCCAGAAGCTTGGAACTAGCGGACTCCTACGAGCAGTACTTC. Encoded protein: CARSLELADSYEQYF.

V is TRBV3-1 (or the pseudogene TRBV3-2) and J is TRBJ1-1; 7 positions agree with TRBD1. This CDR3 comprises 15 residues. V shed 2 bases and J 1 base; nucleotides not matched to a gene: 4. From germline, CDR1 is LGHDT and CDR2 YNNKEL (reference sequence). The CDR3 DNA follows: TGTGCCAGCAGCCAAACGGGACAGAGGAACACTGAAGCTTTCTTT. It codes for CASSQTGQRNTEAFF.

DNA for the CDR3: TGTGCCAGCAGTTACTCGGACAGGGGAAGCACAGATACGCAGTATTTT. Protein product: CASSYSDRGSTDTQYF. This chain joins TRBV6-2 or TRBV6-3 and TRBJ2-3; 9 bases align to TRBD1. This CDR3 has 16 residues. Germline-derived CDR1 and CDR2 are MNHEY and SVGEGT. Losses at the gene ends were 0 bases for V and 0 bases for J; bases not matched to a gene: 1.

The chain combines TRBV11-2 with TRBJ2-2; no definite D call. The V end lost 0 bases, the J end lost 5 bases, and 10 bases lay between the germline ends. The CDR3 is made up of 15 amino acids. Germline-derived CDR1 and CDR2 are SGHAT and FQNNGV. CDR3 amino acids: CASSLDLVRTGELFF. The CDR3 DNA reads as TGTGCCAGCAGCTTAGATCTAGTTAGGACCGGGGAGCTGTTTTTT.

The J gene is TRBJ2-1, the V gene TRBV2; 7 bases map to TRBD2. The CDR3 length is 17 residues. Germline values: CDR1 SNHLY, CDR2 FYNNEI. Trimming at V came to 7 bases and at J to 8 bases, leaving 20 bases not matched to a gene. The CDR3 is CASIPRDYWRGGDEQFF. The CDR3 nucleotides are TGTGCCAGCATACCCCGGGACTACTGGCGAGGCGGCGATGAGCAGTTCTTC.

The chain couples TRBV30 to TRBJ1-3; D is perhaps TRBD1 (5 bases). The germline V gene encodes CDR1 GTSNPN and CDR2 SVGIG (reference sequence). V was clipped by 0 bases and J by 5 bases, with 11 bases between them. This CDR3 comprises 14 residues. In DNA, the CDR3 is TGTGCCTGGAGTGTGAAGGGGTTTAGAAACACCATATATTTT. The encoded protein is CAWSVKGFRNTIYF.

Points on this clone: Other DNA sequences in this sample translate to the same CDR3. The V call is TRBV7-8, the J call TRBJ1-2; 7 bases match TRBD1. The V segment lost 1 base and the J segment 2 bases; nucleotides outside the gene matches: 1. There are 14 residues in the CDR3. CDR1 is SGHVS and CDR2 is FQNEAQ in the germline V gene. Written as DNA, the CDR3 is TGTGCCAGCAGCTTAGGGGACAGAAACTATGGCTACACCTTC. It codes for CASSLGDRNYGYTF.

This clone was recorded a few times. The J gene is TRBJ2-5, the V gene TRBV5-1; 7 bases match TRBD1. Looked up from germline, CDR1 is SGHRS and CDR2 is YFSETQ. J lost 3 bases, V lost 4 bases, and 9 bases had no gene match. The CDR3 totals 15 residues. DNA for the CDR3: TGCGCCAGCAGCATAGCCGGGACAGAAAAAGAGACCCAGTACTTC. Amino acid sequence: CASSIAGTEKETQYF. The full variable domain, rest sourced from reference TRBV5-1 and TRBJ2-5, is KAGVTQTPRYLIKTRGQQVTLSCSPISGHRSVSWYQQTPGQGLQFLFEYFSETQRNKGNFPGRFSGRQFSNSRSEMNVSTLELGDSALYLCASSIAGTEKETQYFGPGTRLLVL.

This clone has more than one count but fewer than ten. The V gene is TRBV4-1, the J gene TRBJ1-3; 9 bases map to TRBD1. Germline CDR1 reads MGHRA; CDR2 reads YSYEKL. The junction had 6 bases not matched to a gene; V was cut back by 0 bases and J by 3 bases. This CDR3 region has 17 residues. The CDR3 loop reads CASSQESGQGFGNTIYF. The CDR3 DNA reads TGCGCCAGCAGCCAAGAGTCAGGACAGGGGTTTGGAAACACCATATATTTT.